One sample yielded the 14 T cell receptor delta chains listed below, sequenced in a study of γδ T cells in repeated Plasmodium falciparum infection. Vgamma9/Vdelta2+ and Vdelta2-negative gammadelta T cells were flow-sorted from PBMC for bulk sequencing. TCRdb reanalysed the multiplex PCR reads with CATT. The table records roughly 90,000 delta-chain clones, over 1.1% of them present only once. Sequencing used gamma-delta T cells from blood. The receptors shown here come from a pool of human donors (malaria-infected and uninfected, not separated).

The table lists this clone with a few counts. A far larger clone is just one base off, so this is likely a read error. Other DNA sequences in the same sample also yield this CDR3. V is TRDV2 and J is TRDJ1; TRDD3 matches 12 bases. The J gene, left out of TCRdb, was set here by checking the DNA against germline. The CDR3 is 19 amino acids. V was clipped by 0 bases and J by 2 bases; unmatched bases: 12. In germline, CDR1 is GEAIGNYY, CDR2 EKD. The CDR3 is CACDTVLLGDTPRTDKLIF. For the CDR3, the DNA is TGTGCCTGTGACACCGTACTACTGGGGGATACCCCCCGTACCGATAAACTCATCTTT.

This clone has just a few counts. The protein recorded in TCRdb matches a much larger clone and deviates from this DNA's translation at residue 9, suggesting a read error; the protein here is obtained by translating the DNA. V is TRDV1 and J is TRDJ1, with 8 bases fitting TRDD3. The germline V gene encodes CDR1 TSWWSYY and CDR2 QGS. Trimming removed 2 bases from V and 0 bases from J; junction bases left unmatched: 35. The CDR3 runs 26 residues. This chain's CDR3 is CALGELVHSLNKGYDKWGEYTDKLIF. CDR3 coding DNA: TGTGCTCTTGGGGAATTAGTCCATTCCCTAAATAAGGGATACGATAAATGGGGAGAGTACACCGATAAACTCATCTTT.

This clone was counted between two and nine times. Given a far larger clone just one base away, this is likely a sequencing read error. The V segment is TRDV1, and no J call was made. The CDR3 loop spans 20 amino acids. Germline CDR1 TSWWSYY, CDR2 QGS. CDR3 DNA sequence: TGTGCTCTTGGGCCTTTCCTCTCCTCCGTACGAGTTTCTTACACCGATAAACTCATCTTC. It is translated as CALGPFLSSVRVSYTDKLIF.

With regard to this clone: TCRdb shows a much larger clone's protein in place of this DNA's translation, and the two differ at residue 3, likely through a read error; the protein shown is translated from the DNA. J is TRDJ1 and V is TRDV1, with TRDD3 identical over 7 bases. TCRdb gives no J gene; it was assigned here by matching the DNA to germline. The CDR3 covers 21 residues. The germline V gene has CDR1 TSWWSYY and CDR2 QGS. CDR3 nucleotides: TGTGCTCCTGGGGAATCGCTCTCCTATCCTTTCCTGGGGGTTTACACCGATAAACTCATCTTT. This gives the protein CAPGESLSYPFLGVYTDKLIF.

This clone was picked up a small number of times. TCRdb attributes to this sequence the protein of a much larger clone, which differs from the DNA translation at residue 4; a read error is likely, and the protein displayed is translated from the DNA. This chain uses TRDV2 with TRDJ3; 13 bases fit TRDD3. Germline matching of the DNA provided the J gene here, since TCRdb leaves it blank. Germline-derived CDR1 and CDR2 are GEAIGNYY and EKD. The V segment lost 5 bases and the J segment 0 bases; nucleotides outside the gene matches: 9. CDR3 size: 20 residues. The CDR3 bases are TGTGCCTGTGGCACTGGGGGATACGGAGCGCCCTCCTGGGACACCCGACAGATGTTTTTC. Encoded protein: CACGTGGYGAPSWDTRQMFF.

This clone was counted only a few times. The translation of this DNA and the TCRdb protein of a much larger clone differ at residue 12, probably owing to a read error; the protein shown here is translated from the DNA. The genes are TRDV1 and TRDJ1, with no clear D. The CDR3 has 21 residues. V lost 5 bases, J lost 0 bases, and 31 bases lay in between. Germline CDR1 and CDR2: TSWWSYY and QGS. The CDR3 coding sequence is TGTGCTCTTGGGAACACTTACGGTTGGTGTGGAAGACGCCTTTACACCGATAAACTCATCTTT. Residues: CALGNTYGWCGRRLYTDKLIF.

In regard to this clone: The protein held in TCRdb is that of a much larger clone and does not match this DNA's translation at residue 11, likely because of a read error; the protein shown is translated from the DNA. The gene calls are TRDV2 and TRDJ3; TRDD3 matches at 9 bases. TCRdb offers no J gene call, so here the DNA was matched to germline to obtain one. Trimming took 3 bases from V and 3 from J; bases not matched to a gene: 11. The CDR3 has 19 residues. Germline V gene data show CDR1 as GEAIGNYY and CDR2 as EKD. The CDR3 reads CACDPSRGIHLWDTRQMFF. The CDR3 region has the DNA TGTGCCTGTGACCCTTCGCGGGGGATACATCTCTGGGACACCCGACAGATGTTTTTC.

This clone has only a few counts. The TCRdb protein comes from a much larger clone and disagrees with this DNA's translation at residue 4, likely due to a read error; the protein given here is derived from the DNA. The chain couples TRDV2 to TRDJ3, with 11 bases fitting TRDD3. The J gene, absent from TCRdb, was called here by matching the DNA to germline. The length of the CDR3 is 21 residues. Per germline, CDR1 GEAIGNYY and CDR2 EKD. The CDR3 DNA follows: TGTGCCTGTGGCACCGAGCTACTGGGGGATAAGGGGTCCTGGGACACCCGACAGATGTTTTTC. It encodes CACGTELLGDKGSWDTRQMFF.

As concerns this clone: One base separates it from a far larger clone, so it is likely a read error. Other nucleotide sequences in the sample specify the same CDR3. The J gene is TRDJ2, the V gene TRDV3, with 7 nucleotides matching TRDD3. The germline CDR1 and CDR2 sequences are TVYSNPD and GDNSRS (reference sequence). The CDR3 has 16 amino acids. J lost 3 bases, V lost 3 bases, and 13 bases had no gene match. The CDR3 region is CAFLGALPTLTAQLFF. The CDR3 DNA follows: TGTGCCTTCCTGGGGGCCCTCCCTACTCTGACAGCACAACTCTTCTTT.

About this clone: TCRdb's listed protein matches a much larger clone and diverges from this DNA's translation at residue 5, likely through a read error; the protein shown comes from the DNA. The chain is built from TRDV2 and TRDJ1, with D perhaps TRDD2 (8 bases). TCRdb records no J gene; here it was assigned by comparing the DNA to germline. This CDR3 region has 27 residues. The germline V gene encodes CDR1 GEAIGNYY and CDR2 EKD. Trimming took off 3 bases at V and 1 base at J, with 50 bases between the two ends. The CDR3 DNA is TGTGCCTGTGACGCCAAACTTCCTACAAGTACTGGGGAACTTCCCCCCTCCTGCGATAAAGCCACCGATAAACTCATCTTT. This encodes CACDAKLPTSTGELPPSCDKATDKLIF.

This clone was seen only a few times. TCRdb attributes to this sequence the protein of a much larger clone, which differs from the DNA translation at residue 9; a read error is likely, and the protein displayed is translated from the DNA. The V and J genes are TRDV2 and TRDJ1; D possibly corresponds to TRDD3 (6 bases). TCRdb is silent on the J gene; assignment here came from matching the DNA to germline. The V gene lost 3 bases and the J gene lost 10 bases, with 26 bases spanning the gap. The CDR3 has 16 amino acids. The V gene's germline CDR1 is GEAIGNYY and CDR2 EKD. The CDR3 region has the DNA TGTGCCTGTGACGACATGTCCCCGGAACGGGATAGGGGACTCATCTTT. As protein: CACDDMSPERDRGLIF.

A few counts support this clone. The TCRdb protein comes from a much larger clone and disagrees with this DNA's translation at residue 4, likely due to a read error; the protein given here is derived from the DNA. This chain joins TRDV2 and TRDJ3; D might be TRDD3 (6 bases). Because TCRdb records no J gene, it was assigned here through a match of the DNA to germline. CDR1 GEAIGNYY and CDR2 EKD come from the germline V gene. The CDR3 length is 17 residues. Trimming took off 4 bases at V and 0 bases at J, with 12 bases between the two ends. CDR3 residues: CACEGGLSSWDTRQMFF. In nucleotides, the CDR3 is TGTGCCTGTGAAGGGGGACTGAGCTCCTGGGACACCCGACAGATGTTTTTC.

As to this clone: The protein TCRdb gives is from a much larger clone and does not agree with this DNA's translation at residue 4, likely a read error; the protein shown here comes from the DNA. The chain joins TRDV2 to TRDJ2, with 13 positions matching TRDD3. Germline V lookup: CDR1 GEAIGNYY, CDR2 EKD. V trimming: 5 bases; J trimming: 4 bases; junction bases outside the gene matches: 6. This CDR3 has 16 residues. CDR3 amino acids: CACGTGGYEGTAQLFF. The CDR3 DNA sequence: TGTGCCTGTGGCACTGGGGGATACGAGGGGACAGCACAACTCTTCTTT.

About this clone itself: The protein that TCRdb holds for this DNA derives from a much larger clone and differs from the translated DNA at residue 21, which likely indicates a read error; the protein shown here is translated from the DNA. V gene TRDV1 was called; the J gene was not; the listed D gene, TRDD3, was not tested against the DNA. This CDR3 has 23 amino acids. Germline V lookup: CDR1 TSWWSYY, CDR2 QGS. CDR3 in amino acids: CALGEIGGTSSSYWGIRTDKPIF. Written as DNA, the CDR3 is TGTGCTCTTGGGGAAATTGGGGGAACTTCCTCTTCATACTGGGGGATACGGACCGATAAACCCATCTTT.